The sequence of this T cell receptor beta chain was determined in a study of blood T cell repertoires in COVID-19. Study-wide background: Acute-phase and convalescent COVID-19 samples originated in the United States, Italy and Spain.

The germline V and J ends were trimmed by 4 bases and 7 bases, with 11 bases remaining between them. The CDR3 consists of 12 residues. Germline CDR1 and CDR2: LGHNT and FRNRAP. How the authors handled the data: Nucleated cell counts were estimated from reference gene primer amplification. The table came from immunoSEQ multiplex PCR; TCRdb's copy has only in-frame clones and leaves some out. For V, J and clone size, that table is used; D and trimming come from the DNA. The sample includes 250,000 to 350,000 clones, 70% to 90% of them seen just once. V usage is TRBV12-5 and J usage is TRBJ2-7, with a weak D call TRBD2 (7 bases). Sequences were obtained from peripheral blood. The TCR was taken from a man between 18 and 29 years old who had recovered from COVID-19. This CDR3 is CASGWGGAEQYF. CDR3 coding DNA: TGTGCTAGTGGTTGGGGGGGCGCGGAGCAGTACTTC.